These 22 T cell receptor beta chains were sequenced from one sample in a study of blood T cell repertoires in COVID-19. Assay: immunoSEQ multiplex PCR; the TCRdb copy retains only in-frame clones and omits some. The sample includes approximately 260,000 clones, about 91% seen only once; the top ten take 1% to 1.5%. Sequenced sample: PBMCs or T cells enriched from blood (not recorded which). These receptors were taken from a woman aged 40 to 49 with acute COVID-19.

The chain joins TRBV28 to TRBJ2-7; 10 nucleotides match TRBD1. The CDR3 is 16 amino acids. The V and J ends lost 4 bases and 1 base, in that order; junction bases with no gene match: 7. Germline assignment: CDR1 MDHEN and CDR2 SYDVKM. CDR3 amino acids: CASSSPGQGVSYEQYF. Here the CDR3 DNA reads TGTGCCAGCAGTTCTCCCGGACAGGGGGTATCCTACGAGCAGTACTTC.

CDR3 loop: CASSLDRGRVGNIQYF. DNA for the CDR3: TGTGCCAGCAGCTTAGATCGCGGCAGGGTCGGAAACATTCAGTACTTC. The V call is TRBV7-9, the J call TRBJ2-4; tentative D call: TRBD1 (5 bases). Germline V gives CDR1 SEHNR, CDR2 FQNEAQ (reference sequence). Trimming shortened V by 1 base and J by 6 bases, and 16 bases separated the two germline ends. This CDR3 contains 16 residues.

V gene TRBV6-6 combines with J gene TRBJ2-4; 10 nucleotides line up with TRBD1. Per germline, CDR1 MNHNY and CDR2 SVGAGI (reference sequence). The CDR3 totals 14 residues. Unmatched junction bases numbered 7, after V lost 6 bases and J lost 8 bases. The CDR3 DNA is TGTGCCAGCAGACGACAGGGGGCGATCGACATTCAGTACTTC. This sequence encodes CASRRQGAIDIQYF.

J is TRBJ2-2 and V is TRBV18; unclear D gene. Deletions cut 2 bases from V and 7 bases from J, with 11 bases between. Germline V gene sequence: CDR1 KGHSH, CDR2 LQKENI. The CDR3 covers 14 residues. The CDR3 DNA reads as TGTGCCAGCTCACCAGCTCTAGACTTCGGGGAGCTGTTTTTT. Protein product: CASSPALDFGELFF. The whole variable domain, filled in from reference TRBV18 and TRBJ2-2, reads NAGVMQNPRHLVRRRGQEARLRCSPMKGHSHVYWYRQLPEEGLKFMVYLQKENIIDESGMPKERFSAEFPKEGPSILRIQQVVRGDSAAYFCASSPALDFGELFFGEGSRLTVL.

The CDR3: CASSARRLAGAETQYF. The CDR3 nucleotides are TGTGCCAGCAGCGCTAGGAGACTAGCGGGAGCCGAGACCCAGTACTTC. The rearrangement uses TRBV9 and TRBJ2-5; 12 bases are shared with TRBD2. There are 16 residues in the CDR3. The ends lost 3 bases at V and 5 bases at J; junction bases unmatched: 8. CDR1 is SGDLS and CDR2 is YYNGEE in the germline V gene.

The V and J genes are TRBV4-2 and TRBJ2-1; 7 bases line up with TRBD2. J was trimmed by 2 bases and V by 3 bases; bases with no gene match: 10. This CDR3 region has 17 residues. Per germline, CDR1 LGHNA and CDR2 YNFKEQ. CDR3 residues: CASSHSLERGTYNEQFF. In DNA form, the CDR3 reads TGTGCCAGCAGCCACTCCCTTGAGCGGGGAACCTACAATGAGCAGTTCTTC.

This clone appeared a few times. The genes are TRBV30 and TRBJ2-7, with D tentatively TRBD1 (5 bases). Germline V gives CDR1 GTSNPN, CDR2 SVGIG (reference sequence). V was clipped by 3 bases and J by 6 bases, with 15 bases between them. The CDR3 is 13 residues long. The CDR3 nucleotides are TGTGCCTGGAGCCAAACCAGGGCCGGCGAGCAGTACTTC. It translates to CAWSQTRAGEQYF. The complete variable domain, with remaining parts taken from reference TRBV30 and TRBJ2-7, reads SQTIHQWPATLVQPVGSPLSLECTVEGTSNPNLYWYRQAAGRGLQLLFYSVGIGQISSEVPQNLSASRPQDRQFILSSKKLLLSDSGFYLCAWSQTRAGEQYFGPGTRLTVT.

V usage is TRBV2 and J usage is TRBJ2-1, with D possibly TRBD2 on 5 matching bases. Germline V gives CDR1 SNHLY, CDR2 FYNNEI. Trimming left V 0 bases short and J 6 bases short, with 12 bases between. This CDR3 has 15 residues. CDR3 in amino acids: CASSEALPRANEQFF. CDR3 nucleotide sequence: TGTGCCAGCAGTGAAGCGCTTCCGCGGGCCAATGAGCAGTTCTTC.

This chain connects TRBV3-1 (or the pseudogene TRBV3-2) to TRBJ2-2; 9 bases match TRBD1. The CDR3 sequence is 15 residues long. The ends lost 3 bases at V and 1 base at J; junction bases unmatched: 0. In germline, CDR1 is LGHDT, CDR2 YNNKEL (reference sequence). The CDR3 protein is CASSQDRGNTGELFF. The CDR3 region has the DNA TGTGCCAGCAGCCAGGACAGGGGGAACACCGGGGAGCTGTTTTTT.

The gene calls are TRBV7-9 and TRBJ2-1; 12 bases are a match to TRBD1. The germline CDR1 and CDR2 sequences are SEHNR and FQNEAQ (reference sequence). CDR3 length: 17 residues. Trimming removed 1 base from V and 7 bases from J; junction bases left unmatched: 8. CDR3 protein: CASSLGGGTGGKNEQFF. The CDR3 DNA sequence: TGTGCCAGCAGCTTAGGAGGAGGGACAGGGGGCAAAAATGAGCAGTTCTTC.

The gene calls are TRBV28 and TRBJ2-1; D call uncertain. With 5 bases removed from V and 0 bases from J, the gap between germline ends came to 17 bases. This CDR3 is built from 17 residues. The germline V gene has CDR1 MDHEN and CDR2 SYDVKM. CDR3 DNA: TGTGCCAGCAGTCCCTCCTTCCCTAACCCCTCCTACAATGAGCAGTTCTTC. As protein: CASSPSFPNPSYNEQFF.

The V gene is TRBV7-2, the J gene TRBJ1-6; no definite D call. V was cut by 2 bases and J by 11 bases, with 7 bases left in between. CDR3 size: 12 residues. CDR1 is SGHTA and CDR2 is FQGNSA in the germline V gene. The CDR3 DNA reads TGTGCCAGCAGCTTACGGGTTGCACCCCTCCACTTT. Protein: CASSLRVAPLHF.

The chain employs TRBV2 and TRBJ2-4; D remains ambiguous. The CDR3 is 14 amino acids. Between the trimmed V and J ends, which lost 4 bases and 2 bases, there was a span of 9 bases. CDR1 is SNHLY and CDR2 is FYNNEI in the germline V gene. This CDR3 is CASSGVNTKNIQYF. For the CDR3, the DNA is TGTGCCAGCAGTGGAGTAAATACCAAAAACATTCAGTACTTC.

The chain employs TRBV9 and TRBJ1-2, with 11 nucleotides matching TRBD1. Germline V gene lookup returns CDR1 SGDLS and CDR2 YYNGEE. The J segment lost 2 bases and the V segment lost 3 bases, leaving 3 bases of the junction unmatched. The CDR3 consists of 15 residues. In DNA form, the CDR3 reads TGTGCCAGCAGCGCCCGGACAGGGGGCAACTATGGCTACACCTTC. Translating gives CASSARTGGNYGYTF.

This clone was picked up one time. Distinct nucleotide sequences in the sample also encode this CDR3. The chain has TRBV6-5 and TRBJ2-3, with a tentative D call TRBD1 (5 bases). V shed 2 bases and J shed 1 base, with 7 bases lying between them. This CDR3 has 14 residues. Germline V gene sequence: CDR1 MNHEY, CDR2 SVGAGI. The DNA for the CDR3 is TGTGCCAGCAGTTACGCCAGGGGCACAGATACGCAGTATTTT. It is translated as CASSYARGTDTQYF.

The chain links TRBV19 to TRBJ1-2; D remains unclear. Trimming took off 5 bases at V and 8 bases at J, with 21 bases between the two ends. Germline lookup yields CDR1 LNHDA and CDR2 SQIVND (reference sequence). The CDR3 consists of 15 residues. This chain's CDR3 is CASSSWRTGLSGYTF. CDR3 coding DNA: TGTGCCAGTAGTTCTTGGCGGACGGGATTGAGCGGCTACACCTTC.

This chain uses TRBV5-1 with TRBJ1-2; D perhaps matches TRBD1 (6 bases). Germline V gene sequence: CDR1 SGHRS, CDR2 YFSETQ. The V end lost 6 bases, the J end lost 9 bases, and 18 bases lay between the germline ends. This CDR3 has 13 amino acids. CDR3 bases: TGCGCCAGCACTTTAGGACAGTCGTCTAGCTACACCTTC. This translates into CASTLGQSSSYTF.

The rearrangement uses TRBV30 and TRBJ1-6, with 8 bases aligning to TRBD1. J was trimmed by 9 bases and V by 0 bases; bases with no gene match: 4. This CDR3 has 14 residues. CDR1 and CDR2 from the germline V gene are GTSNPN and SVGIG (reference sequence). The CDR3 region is CAWSVLGQGSPLHF. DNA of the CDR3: TGTGCCTGGAGTGTACTAGGACAGGGTTCACCCCTCCACTTT.

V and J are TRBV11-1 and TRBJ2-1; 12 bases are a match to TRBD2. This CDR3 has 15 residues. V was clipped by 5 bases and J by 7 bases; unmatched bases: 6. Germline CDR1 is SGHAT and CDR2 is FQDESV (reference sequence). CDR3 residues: CASSRLAGVRNEQFF. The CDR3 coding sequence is TGTGCCAGCAGCAGACTAGCGGGAGTTCGGAATGAGCAGTTCTTC.

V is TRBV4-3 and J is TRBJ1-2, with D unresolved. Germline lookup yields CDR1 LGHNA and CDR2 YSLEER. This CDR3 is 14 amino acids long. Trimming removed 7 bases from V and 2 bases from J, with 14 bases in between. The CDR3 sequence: CASNPTAGNYGYTF. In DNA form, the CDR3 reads TGCGCCAGCAATCCGACGGCGGGCAACTATGGCTACACCTTC.

The CDR3: CASSLGTGLGFVYGYTF. The CDR3 DNA is TGTGCCAGCAGCTTAGGGACAGGGCTTGGGTTTGTCTATGGCTACACCTTC. The gene calls are TRBV7-9 and TRBJ1-2, with 8 bases that match TRBD1. The V segment lost 1 base and the J segment 4 bases; nucleotides outside the gene matches: 11. CDR3 length: 17 amino acids. Per germline, CDR1 SEHNR and CDR2 FQNEAQ (reference sequence).

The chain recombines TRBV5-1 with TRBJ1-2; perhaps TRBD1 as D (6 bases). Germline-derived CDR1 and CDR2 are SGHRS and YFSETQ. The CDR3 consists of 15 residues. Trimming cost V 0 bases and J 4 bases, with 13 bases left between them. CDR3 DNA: TGCGCCAGCAGCTTGGGCGCAGGGGACGGCTATGGCTACACCTTC. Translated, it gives CASSLGAGDGYGYTF. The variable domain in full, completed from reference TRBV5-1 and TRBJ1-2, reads KAGVTQTPRYLIKTRGQQVTLSCSPISGHRSVSWYQQTPGQGLQFLFEYFSETQRNKGNFPGRFSGRQFSNSRSEMNVSTLELGDSALYLCASSLGAGDGYGYTFGSGTRLTVV.